A selection of T cell receptor beta chains follows, all from one sample in a study of T cell clonotyping in hematopoietic cell transplantation. Only in-frame clones appear in the TCRdb table, and some are missing; sequencing was by immunoSEQ multiplex PCR. The data hold fewer than 8,000 clones, with about 97% observed a single time. The source was peripheral blood mononuclear cells, collected before stem cell transplant. Source of these receptors: a man in his 70s with acute myeloid leukemia. Some clones in this sample may be carry-over from other donors' samples. Both conserved end residues are part of each CDR3. A D gene is named only where the DNA matches it firmly. Size tells how often a clone was seen (once, few, many) or the class of an expanded clone, and some rows leave it out.

>TRBV30|TRBJ2-7|TRBD2|NA
TGTGCCTGGAATAGCCGGGACTACTCCTACGAGCAGTACTTC
CAWNSRDYSYEQYF
>TRBV4-2|TRBJ2-7|TRBD2|NA
TGTGCCAGCAGCCGGCCCGGGACTAGTCCTTACGAGCAGTACTTC
CASSRPGTSPYEQYF
>TRBV6-4|TRBJ1-1|NA|NA
TGTGCCAGCGCCCCCTCGGACAACACTGAAGCTTTCTTT
CASAPSDNTEAFF
>TRBV6-4|TRBJ1-1|NA|once
TGTGCCAGCAGTGACCGGAGCGGGGGCACTGAAGCTTTCTTT
CASSDRSGGTEAFF
>TRBV7-9|TRBJ1-1|NA|NA
TGTGCCAGCAGCTTGCGACAGGTTATGAACACTGAAGCTTTCTTT
CASSLRQVMNTEAFF
>TRBV6-5|TRBJ2-7|NA|NA
TGTGCCAGCAGGACCCCGTCGGCAGCCTCCGAGCAGTACTTC
CASRTPSAASEQYF
>TRBV14|TRBJ2-7|NA|NA
TGTGCCAGCAGCCCCGGGGGCAATGGGGTTTACGAGCAGTACTTC
CASSPGGNGVYEQYF
>TRBV2|TRBJ1-2|NA|NA
TGTGCCAGCAGTGAAGCGCGGCAGGGCGGTGGCTACACCTTC
CASSEARQGGGYTF
>TRBV9|TRBJ1-1|NA|NA
TGTGCCAGCAGCACTCGGACAGATATGAACACTGAAGCTTTCTTT
CASSTRTDMNTEAFF
>TRBV6-5|TRBJ1-1|TRBD1|NA
TGTGCCAGCAGTTCCAGACAGGGGATGAACACTGAAGCTTTCTTT
CASSSRQGMNTEAFF
>TRBV4-2|TRBJ2-3|NA|NA
TGTGCCAGCAGCCAAGATCAGGATTTGACTACGAATACGCAGTATTTT
CASSQDQDLTTNTQYF
>TRBV7-3|TRBJ1-5|TRBD1|NA
TGTGCCAGCAGCCTGGGACAGAATCAGCCCCAGCATTTT
CASSLGQNQPQHF
>TRBV9|TRBJ2-7|NA|once
TGTGCCAGCAGCGGACCCGGTGGGCTCTACTTC
CASSGPGGLYF
>TRBV7-2|TRBJ2-3|NA|NA
TGTGCCAGCACCCCATCTCGGGAGGATACGCAGTATTTT
CASTPSREDTQYF
>TRBV11-2|TRBJ2-2|NA|NA
TGTGCCAGCAGCCGAAACAGGGTTACCACCGGGGAGCTGTTTTTT
CASSRNRVTTGELFF
>TRBV19|TRBJ1-2|NA|NA
TGTGCCAGTAGCACATGGGGCAGCGTAAATGGCTACACCTTC
CASSTWGSVNGYTF
>TRBV5-6|TRBJ2-1|NA|NA
TGTGCCAGCAGCTTGTATAGGGAGACCTACAATGAGCAGTTCTTC
CASSLYRETYNEQFF
>TRBV10-3|TRBJ2-7|TRBD1|NA
TGTGCCACCGCTTACGACAGGGACTACGAGCAGTACTTC
CATAYDRDYEQYF
>TRBV7-8|TRBJ2-1|NA|NA
TGTGCCAGCAGCTGGGGGGCCGAGGGAAATGAGCAGTTCTTC
CASSWGAEGNEQFF
>TRBV9|TRBJ2-3|NA|NA
TGTGCCAGCAGCGTAAGAGGGGGGAGCACAGATACGCAGTATTTT
CASSVRGGSTDTQYF
>TRBV5-1|TRBJ1-1|NA|NA
TGCGCCAGCAGCTTGGGCTGGGGGGGTGATACTGAAGCTTTCTTT
CASSLGWGGDTEAFF
>TRBV5-1|TRBJ1-5|NA|NA
TGCGCCAGCAGCTTGGGATCAGGTCCCAATCAGCCCCAGCATTTT
CASSLGSGPNQPQHF
>TRBV7-8|TRBJ2-7|NA|NA
TGTGCCAGCAGTTTCCCAGTGCGACAGTGGACCTACGAGCAGTACTTC
CASSFPVRQWTYEQYF
>TRBV7-2|TRBJ2-4|NA|NA
TGTGCCAGCAGCTCTCCGGGGTGGAACCAAAACATTCAGTACTTC
CASSSPGWNQNIQYF
>TRBV5-1|TRBJ2-2|NA|NA
TGCGCCAGCAGCGGGACGGGACGATCGGGCGCCGGGGAGCTGTTTTTT
CASSGTGRSGAGELFF
>TRBV4-2|TRBJ2-6|NA|NA
TGTGCCAGCAGCCTTGAAGGAACTGGGGCCAACGTCCTGACTTTC
CASSLEGTGANVLTF
>TRBV11-2|TRBJ1-2|TRBD1|NA
TGTGCCAGCAGCTTATCAGGGGGCCAAGGCTACACCTTC
CASSLSGGQGYTF
>TRBV27|TRBJ2-3|NA|large
TGTGCCAGCAGTTTCCCTAACACAGATACGCAGTATTTT
CASSFPNTDTQYF
>TRBV9|TRBJ2-7|NA|NA
TGTGCCAGCAGCCCTCGGACACTCTCCTACGAGCAGTACTTC
CASSPRTLSYEQYF
>TRBV30|TRBJ1-4|NA|NA
TGTGCCTGGAGTAGAGGGGGTAGGACTGAAAAACTGTTTTTT
CAWSRGGRTEKLFF
>TRBV28|TRBJ1-6|NA|NA
TGTGCCAGCAGTTTGGGACTTATTGGGACACCTATTAATTCACCCCTCCACTTT
CASSLGLIGTPINSPLHF
>TRBV7-2|TRBJ2-2|TRBD1|NA
TGTGCCAGCAGCTTGGTTACAGGGGTGGGGGAGCTGTTTTTT
CASSLVTGVGELFF
>TRBV19|TRBJ2-2|NA|NA
TGTGCCAGTCGGCAGGGATGGAACACCGGGGAGCTGTTTTTT
CASRQGWNTGELFF
>TRBV6-1|TRBJ1-5|NA|NA
TGTGCCAGCCTGGGTGAGAGGGGGGGGAATCAGCCCCAGCATTTT
CASLGERGGNQPQHF
>TRBV5-1|TRBJ1-4|NA|once
TGCGCCAGCAGCTTGGTGGCAGACTTAACTAATGAAAAACTGTTTTTT
CASSLVADLTNEKLFF
>TRBV5-1|TRBJ1-6|TRBD1|NA
TGCGCCAGCAGCGTAGAGGGACAGGCTAATTCACCCCTCCACTTT
CASSVEGQANSPLHF
>TRBV4-2|TRBJ2-7|TRBD1|NA
TGTGCCAGCAGCCGCCTGGGACAGGGGGTAAACTACGAGCAGTACTTC
CASSRLGQGVNYEQYF
>TRBV5-1|TRBJ1-4|NA|few
TGCGCCAGCAGCTTGGGCGATGAAAAACTGTTTTTT
CASSLGDEKLFF
>TRBV6-1|TRBJ1-5|NA|NA
TGTGCCAGCAGGTCAGGGCGGCATCAGCCCCAGCATTTT
CASRSGRHQPQHF
>TRBV7-9|TRBJ2-5|NA|NA
TGTGCCAGCAGCTTACTACAAGAGACCCAGTACTTC
CASSLLQETQYF
>TRBV30|TRBJ2-3|NA|NA
TGTGCCTGGACCGGGCGGGGCTCGACAGATACGCAGTATTTT
CAWTGRGSTDTQYF
>TRBV19|TRBJ2-7|NA|once
TGTGCCAGTAGTCACAGGCGGACCTACGAGCAGTACTTC
CASSHRRTYEQYF
>TRBV19|TRBJ2-3|TRBD1|NA
TGTGCCAGTAGTATTTCCGGGACAGGCTTTCGCACAGATACGCAGTATTTT
CASSISGTGFRTDTQYF
>TRBV7-9|TRBJ1-6|TRBD1|NA
TGTGCCAGCAGAAGGGACAGGCAAGGGTCACCCCTCCACTTT
CASRRDRQGSPLHF
>TRBV7-2|TRBJ1-4|NA|NA
TGTGCCAGCAGCGGGGAAGTGGGTAATGAAAAACTGTTTTTT
CASSGEVGNEKLFF
>TRBV6-5|TRBJ1-5|TRBD1|NA
TGTGCCAGCAGACAAACAGGGGACAGCAATCAGCCCCAGCATTTT
CASRQTGDSNQPQHF
>TRBV5-4|TRBJ2-5|TRBD2|NA
TGTGCCAGCAGCTTTAGCGTCGGGGGGGCCGGGGAGACCCAGTACTTC
CASSFSVGGAGETQYF
>TRBV7-9|TRBJ2-7|TRBD2|NA
TGTGCCAGCAGCTCCCTGGCGGGGGGAGCCTACGAGCAGTACTTC
CASSSLAGGAYEQYF
>TRBV30|TRBJ1-1|NA|NA
TGTGCCTGGAAAGGCACACGCGGGGCCGAAGCTTTCTTT
CAWKGTRGAEAFF
>TRBV11-2|TRBJ2-7|TRBD2|NA
TGTGCCAGCAGCTTAGAAGCGGGAGGAAGCTCCTACGAGCAGTACTTC
CASSLEAGGSSYEQYF